This TCR beta chain stems from a study of T-cell reconstitution after alpha-beta-depleted transplantation in children. Broader study findings: It was surviving recipient T cells and thymic progenitors that gave some patients high TCRbeta diversity at day 60. Several hundred rapidly expanded clones from non-depleted graft cells reportedly supplied alpha-beta T cells about two months post-transplant.

Using unique molecular identifiers, the investigators prepared the TCRbeta library. In TCRdb, the PCR reads were re-called with MiXCR into one record per CDR3 protein. Seen here are almost 600,000 distinct CDR3 sequences, 20% to 30% observed once, and the top ten hold under 45%. In the case of this clonotype: The target antigen is unknown.

The germline V gene encodes CDR1 SGHVS and CDR2 FNYEAQ. Between the trimmed V and J ends, which lost 1 base and 8 bases, there was a span of 9 bases. The CDR3 runs 13 residues. The chain joins TRBV7-6 to TRBJ2-1, with D perhaps matching TRBD2 (6 bases). This TCR derives from a boy less than two years old with Wiskott-Aldrich syndrome, due to receive a stem cell transplant. This specimen consisted of PBMCs, obtained before TCRalphabeta/CD19-depleted stem cell transplant. Here the CDR3 DNA reads TGTGCCAGCAGCTTAGGGGGGGTATATGAGCAGTTCTTC. The encoded protein is CASSLGGVYEQFF.